This T cell receptor (beta chain) was sequenced for a study of identifying expanded T cells in peripheral blood. The CDR3 consists of 15 residues. Germline V gene sequence: CDR1 SGHNT, CDR2 YENEEA. V lost 4 bases and J lost 0; bases outside the gene matches: 3. Findings and caveats of the study: Variance in clone template counts between roughly two-week samples significantly increased with total template count across all healthy donors. Technical replicates showed 0.9 to 1.5 changed clones; around two weeks around 15; four weeks 19.

Generated by immunoSEQ multiplex PCR, the TCRdb table keeps only in-frame clones and is missing some. Of some 78,000 clones listed, roughly 84% are singletons. This clone was detected only once. Its antigen is as yet unknown. Healthy donors had no documented immune events, such as infections, while sampled. The V gene is TRBV11-3, the J gene TRBJ2-1; TRBD2 agrees at 7 bases. The TCR comes from a person between 18 and 75 years old in good health. Sequencing was done on a sample of blood. The CDR3 DNA reads as TGTGCCAGCAGCTCTAGCGGTAACTCCTACAATGAGCAGTTCTTC. Encoded protein: CASSSSGNSYNEQFF.